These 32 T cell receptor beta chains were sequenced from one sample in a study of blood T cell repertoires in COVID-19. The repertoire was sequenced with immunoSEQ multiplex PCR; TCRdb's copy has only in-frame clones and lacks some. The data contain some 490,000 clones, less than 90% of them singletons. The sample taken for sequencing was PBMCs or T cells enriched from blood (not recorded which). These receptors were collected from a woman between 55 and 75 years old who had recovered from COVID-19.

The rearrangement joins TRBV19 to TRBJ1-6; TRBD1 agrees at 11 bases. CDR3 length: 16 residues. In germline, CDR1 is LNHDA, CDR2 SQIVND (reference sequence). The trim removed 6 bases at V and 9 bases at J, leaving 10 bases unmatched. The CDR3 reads CASSTPDRGRGSPLHF. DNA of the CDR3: TGTGCCAGTAGCACACCGGACAGGGGGCGCGGTTCACCCCTCCACTTT.

The CDR3 coding sequence is TGCGCCAGCAGCCAGAATGTCGAACCCACCGGGGAGCTGTTTTTT. Translation gives CASSQNVEPTGELFF. V gene TRBV5-1 combines with J gene TRBJ2-2; D gene unclear. This CDR3 has 15 amino acids. Trimming stripped 4 bases from V and 4 bases from J, with 14 bases between. The germline CDR1 and CDR2 sequences are SGHRS and YFSETQ.

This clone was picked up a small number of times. This CDR3 reads CASSLQGAVGEQYF. CDR3 DNA sequence: TGTGCCAGCAGCTTACAGGGGGCAGTTGGAGAGCAGTACTTC. The V call is TRBV5-8, the J call TRBJ2-7, with 9 bases identical to TRBD1. CDR3 length: 14 residues. J lost 7 bases, V lost 2 bases, and 7 bases had no gene match. Germline values: CDR1 SGHTS, CDR2 YDEGEE.

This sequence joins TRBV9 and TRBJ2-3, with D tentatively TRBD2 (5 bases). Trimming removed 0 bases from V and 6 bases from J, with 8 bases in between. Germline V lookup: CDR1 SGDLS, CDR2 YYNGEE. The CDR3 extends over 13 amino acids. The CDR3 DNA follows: TGTGCCAGCAGCGTAGCGGGATCGGATACGCAGTATTTT. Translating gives CASSVAGSDTQYF.

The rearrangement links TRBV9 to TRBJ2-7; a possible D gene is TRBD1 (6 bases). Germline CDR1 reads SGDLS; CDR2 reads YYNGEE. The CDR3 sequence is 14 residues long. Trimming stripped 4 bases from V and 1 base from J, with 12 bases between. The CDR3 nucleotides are TGTGCCAGCAGCCCCGGGACAAATTCCTACGAGCAGTACTTC. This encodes CASSPGTNSYEQYF.

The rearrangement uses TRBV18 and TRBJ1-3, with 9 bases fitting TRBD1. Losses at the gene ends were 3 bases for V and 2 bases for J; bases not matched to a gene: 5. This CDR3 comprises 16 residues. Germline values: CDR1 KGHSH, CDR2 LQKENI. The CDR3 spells CASSPPGQGTGNTIYF. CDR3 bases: TGTGCCAGCTCACCCCCCGGACAGGGGACTGGAAACACCATATATTTT.

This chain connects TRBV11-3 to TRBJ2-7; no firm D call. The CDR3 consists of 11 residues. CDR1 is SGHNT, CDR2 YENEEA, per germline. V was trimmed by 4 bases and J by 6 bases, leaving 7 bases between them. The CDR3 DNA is TGTGCCAGCAGCTCCCTCTCCGAGCAGTACTTC. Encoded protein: CASSSLSEQYF. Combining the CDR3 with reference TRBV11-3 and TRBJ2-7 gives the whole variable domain EAGVVQSPRYKIIEKKQPVAFWCNPISGHNTLYWYLQNLGQGPELLIRYENEEAVDDSQLPKDRFSAERLKGVDSTLKIQPAELGDSAVYLCASSSLSEQYFGPGTRLTVT.

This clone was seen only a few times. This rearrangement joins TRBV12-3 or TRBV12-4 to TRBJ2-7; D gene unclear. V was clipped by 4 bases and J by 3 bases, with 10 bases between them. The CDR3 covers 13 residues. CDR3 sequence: CASSSQAFYEQYF. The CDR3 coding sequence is TGTGCCAGCAGTTCGCAGGCATTCTACGAGCAGTACTTC.

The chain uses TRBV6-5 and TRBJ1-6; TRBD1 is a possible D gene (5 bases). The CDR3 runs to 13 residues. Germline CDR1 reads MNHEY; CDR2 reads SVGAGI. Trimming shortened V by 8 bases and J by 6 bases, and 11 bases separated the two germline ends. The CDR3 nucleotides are TGTGCCAGCGTCCGGGGGGGTAATTCACCCCTCCACTTT. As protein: CASVRGGNSPLHF.

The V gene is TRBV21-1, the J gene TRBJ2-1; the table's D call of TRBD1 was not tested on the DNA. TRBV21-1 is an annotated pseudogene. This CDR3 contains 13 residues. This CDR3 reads CASTAGQEYEQFF. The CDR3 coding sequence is TGTGCCAGCACCGCCGGACAGGAGTATGAGCAGTTCTTC.

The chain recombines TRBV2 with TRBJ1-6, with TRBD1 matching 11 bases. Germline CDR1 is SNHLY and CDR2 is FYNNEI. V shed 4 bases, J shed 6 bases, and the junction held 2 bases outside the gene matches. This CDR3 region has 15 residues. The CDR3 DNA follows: TGTGCCAGCAGTGGGGACAGGGGGGTTAATTCACCCCTCCACTTT. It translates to CASSGDRGVNSPLHF. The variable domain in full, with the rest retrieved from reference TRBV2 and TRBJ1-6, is EPEVTQTPSHQVTQMGQEVILRCVPISNHLYFYWYRQILGQKVEFLVSFYNNEISEKSEIFDDQFSVERPDGSNFTLKIRSTKLEDSAMYFCASSGDRGVNSPLHFGNGTRLTVT.

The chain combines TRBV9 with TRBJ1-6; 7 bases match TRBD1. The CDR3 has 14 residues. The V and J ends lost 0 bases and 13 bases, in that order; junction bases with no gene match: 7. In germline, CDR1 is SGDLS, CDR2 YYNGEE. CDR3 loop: CASSVVAGGAPLHF. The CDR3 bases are TGTGCCAGCAGCGTAGTGGCAGGGGGTGCCCCCCTCCACTTT. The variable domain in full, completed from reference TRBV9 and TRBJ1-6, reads DSGVTQTPKHLITATGQRVTLRCSPRSGDLSVYWYQQSLDQGLQFLIQYYNGEERAKGNILERFSAQQFPDLHSELNLSSLELGDSALYFCASSVVAGGAPLHFGNGTRLTVT.

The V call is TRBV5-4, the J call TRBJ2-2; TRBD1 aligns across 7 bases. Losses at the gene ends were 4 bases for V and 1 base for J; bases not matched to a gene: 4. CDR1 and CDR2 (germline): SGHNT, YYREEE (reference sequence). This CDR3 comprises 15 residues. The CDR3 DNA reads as TGTGCCAGCAGCGTGGGACAGCTGAACACCGGGGAGCTGTTTTTT. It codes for CASSVGQLNTGELFF.

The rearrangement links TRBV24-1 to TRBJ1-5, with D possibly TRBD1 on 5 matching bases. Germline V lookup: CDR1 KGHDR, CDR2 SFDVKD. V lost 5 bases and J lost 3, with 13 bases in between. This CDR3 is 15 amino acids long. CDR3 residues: CATSASDRLNQPQHF. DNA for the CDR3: TGTGCCACCAGTGCCTCCGACAGACTCAATCAGCCCCAGCATTTT.

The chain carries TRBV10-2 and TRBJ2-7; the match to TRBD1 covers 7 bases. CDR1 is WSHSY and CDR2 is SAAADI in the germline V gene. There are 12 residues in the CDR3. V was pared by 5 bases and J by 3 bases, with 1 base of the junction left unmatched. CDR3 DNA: TGCGCCAGCAGTCGACAGGGCTACGAGCAGTACTTC. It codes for CASSRQGYEQYF.

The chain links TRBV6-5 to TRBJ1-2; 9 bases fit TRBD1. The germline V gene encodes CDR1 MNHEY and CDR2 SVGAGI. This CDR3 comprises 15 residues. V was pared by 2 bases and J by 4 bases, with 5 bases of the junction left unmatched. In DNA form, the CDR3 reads TGTGCCAGCAGTTACACCGGGACAGGGCCCTATGGCTACACCTTC. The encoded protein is CASSYTGTGPYGYTF.

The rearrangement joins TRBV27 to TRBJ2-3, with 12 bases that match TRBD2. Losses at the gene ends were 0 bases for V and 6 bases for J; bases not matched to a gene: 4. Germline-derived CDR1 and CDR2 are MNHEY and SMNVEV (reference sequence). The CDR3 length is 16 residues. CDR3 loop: CASSLSLAGGPDTQYF. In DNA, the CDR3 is TGTGCCAGCAGTTTATCACTAGCGGGGGGACCGGATACGCAGTATTTT.

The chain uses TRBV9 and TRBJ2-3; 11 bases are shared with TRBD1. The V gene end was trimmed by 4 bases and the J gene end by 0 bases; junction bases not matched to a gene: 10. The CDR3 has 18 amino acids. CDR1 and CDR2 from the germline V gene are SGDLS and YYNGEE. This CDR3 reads CASSQWTGGASSTDTQYF. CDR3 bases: TGTGCCAGCAGCCAATGGACAGGGGGCGCTTCTAGCACAGATACGCAGTATTTT.

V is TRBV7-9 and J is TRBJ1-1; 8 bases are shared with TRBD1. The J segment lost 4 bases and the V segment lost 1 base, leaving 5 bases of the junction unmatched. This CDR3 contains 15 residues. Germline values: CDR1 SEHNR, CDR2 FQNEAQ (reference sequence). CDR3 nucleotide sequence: TGTGCCAGCAGCTTAGTGGGTACAGGGGGCACTGAAGCTTTCTTT. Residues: CASSLVGTGGTEAFF.

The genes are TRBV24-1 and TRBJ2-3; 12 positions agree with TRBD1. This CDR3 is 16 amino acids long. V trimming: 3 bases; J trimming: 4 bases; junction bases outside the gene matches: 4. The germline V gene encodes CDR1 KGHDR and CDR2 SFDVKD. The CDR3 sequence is CATSDPGTGGADTQYF. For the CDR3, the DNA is TGTGCCACCAGTGATCCCGGGACAGGGGGCGCAGATACGCAGTATTTT.

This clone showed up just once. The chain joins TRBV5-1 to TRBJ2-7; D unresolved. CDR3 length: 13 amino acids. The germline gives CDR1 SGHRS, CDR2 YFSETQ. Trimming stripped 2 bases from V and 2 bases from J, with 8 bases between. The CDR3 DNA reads TGCGCCAGCAGCTTAGAAATAGCCTACGAGCAGTACTTC. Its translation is CASSLEIAYEQYF. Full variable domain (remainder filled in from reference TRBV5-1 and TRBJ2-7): KAGVTQTPRYLIKTRGQQVTLSCSPISGHRSVSWYQQTPGQGLQFLFEYFSETQRNKGNFPGRFSGRQFSNSRSEMNVSTLELGDSALYLCASSLEIAYEQYFGPGTRLTVT.

CDR3 amino acids: CASSFILSGGEDTQYF. The DNA for the CDR3 is TGCGCCAGCAGCTTCATTCTTAGCGGGGGGGAAGATACGCAGTATTTT. The chain joins TRBV5-1 to TRBJ2-3, with 11 bases lining up with TRBD2. Looked up from germline, CDR1 is SGHRS and CDR2 is YFSETQ. Trimming removed 2 bases from V and 5 bases from J; junction bases left unmatched: 7. The CDR3 is made up of 16 amino acids. Supplemented by reference TRBV5-1 and TRBJ2-3, the full variable domain reads KAGVTQTPRYLIKTRGQQVTLSCSPISGHRSVSWYQQTPGQGLQFLFEYFSETQRNKGNFPGRFSGRQFSNSRSEMNVSTLELGDSALYLCASSFILSGGEDTQYFGPGTRLTVL.

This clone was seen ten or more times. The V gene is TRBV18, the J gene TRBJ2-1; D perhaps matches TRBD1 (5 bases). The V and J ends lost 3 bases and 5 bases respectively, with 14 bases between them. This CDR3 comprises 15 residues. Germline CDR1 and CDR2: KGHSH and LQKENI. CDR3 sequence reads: CASSPQGQANNEQFF. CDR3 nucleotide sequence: TGTGCCAGCTCACCCCAGGGCCAAGCCAACAATGAGCAGTTCTTC.

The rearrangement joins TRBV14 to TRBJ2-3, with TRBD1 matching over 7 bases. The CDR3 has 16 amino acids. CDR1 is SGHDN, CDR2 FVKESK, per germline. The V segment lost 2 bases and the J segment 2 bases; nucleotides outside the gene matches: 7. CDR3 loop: CASSQSPDRSTDTQYF. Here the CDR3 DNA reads TGTGCCAGCAGCCAATCCCCGGACAGGTCCACAGATACGCAGTATTTT.

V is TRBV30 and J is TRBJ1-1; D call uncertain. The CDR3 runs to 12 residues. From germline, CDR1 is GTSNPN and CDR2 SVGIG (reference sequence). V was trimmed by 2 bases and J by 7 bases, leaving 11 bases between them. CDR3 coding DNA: TGTGCCTGGAGTCGTCAGGCACATGAAGCTTTCTTT. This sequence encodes CAWSRQAHEAFF. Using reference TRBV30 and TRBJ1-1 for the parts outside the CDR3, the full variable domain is SQTIHQWPATLVQPVGSPLSLECTVEGTSNPNLYWYRQAAGRGLQLLFYSVGIGQISSEVPQNLSASRPQDRQFILSSKKLLLSDSGFYLCAWSRQAHEAFFGQGTRLTVV.

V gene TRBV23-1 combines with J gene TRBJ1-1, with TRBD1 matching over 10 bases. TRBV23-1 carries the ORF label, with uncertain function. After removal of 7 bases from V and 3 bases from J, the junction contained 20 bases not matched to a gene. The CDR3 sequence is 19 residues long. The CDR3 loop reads CASIIRVLDRGLEDTEAFF. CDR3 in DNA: TGCGCCAGCATCATCAGGGTCCTCGACAGGGGGCTGGAGGACACTGAAGCTTTCTTT.

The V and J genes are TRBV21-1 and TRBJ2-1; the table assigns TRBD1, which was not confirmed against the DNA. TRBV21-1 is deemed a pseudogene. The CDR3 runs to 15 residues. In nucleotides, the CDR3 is TGTGCCAGCAGCAAAATCCGGGACAGGGACAATGAGCAGTTCTTC. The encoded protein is CASSKIRDRDNEQFF.

This CDR3 reads CSVGGGSYNEQFF. CDR3 nucleotides: TGCAGCGTTGGGGGGGGCTCCTACAATGAGCAGTTCTTC. This chain links TRBV29-1 with TRBJ2-1; 7 nucleotides match TRBD2. Trimming took 4 bases from V and 0 from J; bases not matched to a gene: 0. Germline-derived CDR1 and CDR2 are SQVTM and ANQGSEA. The CDR3 has 13 amino acids.

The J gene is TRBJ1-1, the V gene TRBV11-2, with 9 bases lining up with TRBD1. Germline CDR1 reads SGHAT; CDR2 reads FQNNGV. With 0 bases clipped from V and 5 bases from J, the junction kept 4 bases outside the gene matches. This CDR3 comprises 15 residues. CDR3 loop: CASSLDGDRDTEAFF. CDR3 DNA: TGTGCCAGCAGCTTAGATGGGGACAGGGATACTGAAGCTTTCTTT.

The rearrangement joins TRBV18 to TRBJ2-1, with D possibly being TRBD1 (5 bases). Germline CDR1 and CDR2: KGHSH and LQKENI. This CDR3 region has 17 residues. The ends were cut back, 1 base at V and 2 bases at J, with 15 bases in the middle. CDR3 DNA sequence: TGTGCCAGCTCACCACAGGAACAGGCTTACCCCTACAATGAGCAGTTCTTC. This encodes CASSPQEQAYPYNEQFF.

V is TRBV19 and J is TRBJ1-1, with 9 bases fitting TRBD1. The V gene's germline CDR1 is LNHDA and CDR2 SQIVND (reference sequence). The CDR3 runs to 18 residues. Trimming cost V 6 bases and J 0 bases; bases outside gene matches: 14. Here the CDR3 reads CASRRVWTGAGMNTEAFF. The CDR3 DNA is TGTGCCAGTAGAAGGGTATGGACAGGGGCTGGGATGAACACTGAAGCTTTCTTT.

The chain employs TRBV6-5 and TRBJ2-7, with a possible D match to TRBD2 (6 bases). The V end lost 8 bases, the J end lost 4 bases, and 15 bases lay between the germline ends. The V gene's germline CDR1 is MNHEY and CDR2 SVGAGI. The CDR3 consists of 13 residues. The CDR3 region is CASLPEGRYEQYV. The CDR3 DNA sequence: TGTGCCAGCTTGCCGGAGGGAAGGTACGAGCAGTACGTC.